Listed here is a single TCR beta chain. This sample was included in a study of CD8+ T cells in alopecia areata. Following RNA extraction, reverse transcription yielded cDNA that acted as the sequencing template. The protocol was immunoSEQ multiplex PCR, while the TCRdb copy is restricted to in-frame clones and leaves out a portion. The sample contains about 140,000 clones, roughly half of which appear only once. This sample comprised CD4+ T cells sorted from blood, obtained at week 0. This TCR came from a human donor with alopecia areata.

The CDR3 nucleotides are TGTGCCAGCAGCCCCAGGACTAGCGGTCACACAGATACGCAGTATTTT. Its protein product is CASSPRTSGHTDTQYF. The V and J genes are TRBV7-2 and TRBJ2-3, with 10 positions matching TRBD2. Germline V lookup: CDR1 SGHTA, CDR2 FQGNSA. After removal of 5 bases from V and 2 bases from J, the junction contained 7 bases not matched to a gene. CDR3 length: 16 amino acids.